The clone carrying this T cell receptor (beta chain) was recorded a few times. The data belong to a study of blood T cell repertoires in COVID-19. Overall study context: Sample material is recorded as cDNA or gDNA derived from T cells, B-cell-depleted T cells, or PBMCs.

The ends lost 6 bases at V and 4 bases at J; junction bases unmatched: 9. The germline V gene has CDR1 SEHNR and CDR2 FQNEAQ (reference sequence). The CDR3 loop spans 15 amino acids. Sequencing was performed with immunoSEQ multiplex PCR; in TCRdb, only in-frame clones are kept and a portion is missing. The table has 170,000 or so clones, over 70% seen once; the top ten hold roughly 2.9%. The clonotype was recovered from a woman aged 55-69 years with acute or convalescent COVID-19. The chain uses TRBV7-9 and TRBJ1-3; the match to TRBD1 covers 7 bases. The source material was peripheral blood. CDR3 amino acids: CASSYTGVSGNTIYF. CDR3 bases: TGTGCCAGCAGTTATACAGGGGTGTCGGGAAACACCATATATTTT.